The sequence of this TCR beta chain was determined in a study of OX40 agonist ivuxolimab in advanced cancers. Across the whole study: Ivuxolimab, an antibody acting as an agonist of OX40 (CD134), was used to treat patients. Patients were dosed intravenously with ivuxolimab at 0.01 to 10 mg/kg every 2 weeks.

This clone came up once. The germline V gene encodes CDR1 SGHAT and CDR2 FQNNGV. V dropped 4 bases and J dropped 6 bases, with 16 bases sitting between them. This CDR3 comprises 15 residues. TCRdb keeps only in-frame clones here, not all; method: immunoSEQ multiplex PCR. The sample has some 50,000 clones, 84% seen once; the top ten hold around 4.6%. The rearrangement uses TRBV11-2 and TRBJ2-1; unclear D gene. The TCR comes from an adult with an advanced solid tumor such as melanoma, head and neck, liver or kidney cancer. The source was CD4+ or CD8+ T cells sorted from blood, collected in a trial of the OX40 agonist ivuxolimab. This CDR3 reads CASSYPPSGVNEQFF. The CDR3 DNA is TGTGCCAGCAGCTACCCCCCGTCTGGTGTCAATGAGCAGTTCTTC.